This T cell receptor (beta chain) was sequenced for a study of shared T cell receptors in the human thymus. The CDR3 loop spans 14 amino acids. Trimming took 3 bases from V and 8 from J; bases not matched to a gene: 7. CDR1 is MNHEY, CDR2 SMNVEV, per germline (reference sequence). This clone has only one observation. Libraries were prepared by immunoSEQ multiplex PCR; TCRdb keeps only in-frame clonotypes and omits some of them. The sample contains 600,000 to 900,000 clones, approximately 83% of which appear only once. These data were also reused for a study on human thymus T cells. That work states: Corrective heart surgery yielded the resections from which the thymus tissue came. There were highly overlapping thymic repertoires among unrelated individuals, as related research reported.

The V gene is TRBV27, the J gene TRBJ1-5, with 7 bases aligning to TRBD1. This sequence was found in a girl under three years old with a congenital heart defect. Specimen: thymocytes. The CDR3 DNA sequence: TGTGCCAGCAGTTTCTTTAGGGGGCTTGAGCCCCAGCATTTT. It specifies CASSFFRGLEPQHF.